These 15 T cell receptor beta chains originate from one sample sequenced in a study of tumor and adjacent non-tumor tissue in lung cancer. The library came from three nested PCR rounds adapted from ARM-PCR protocols. TCRdb recomputed calls from the multiplex PCR reads with MiXCR, one row per CDR3 protein. The profile shows over 100,000 distinct CDR3 sequences, 75% of them singletons. This sample's RNA came from whole unsorted tissue. Sequenced input: lung tumor tissue. The receptors derive from a woman in her sixties or seventies with non-small cell lung cancer.

This clonotype was seen a handful of times. The junction departs from germline at one end; a sequencing error may be responsible. This rearrangement joins TRBV19 to TRBJ1-5; D remains ambiguous. This CDR3 has 13 residues. Germline values: CDR1 LNHDA, CDR2 SQIVND (reference sequence). CDR3 region: CVSSLVGNQPQHF. CDR3 DNA: TGTGTCAGTAGTCTTGTAGGGAATCAGCCCCAGCATTTT.

The V gene is TRBV6-5, the J gene TRBJ1-1, with a possible D match to TRBD1 (6 bases). Germline CDR1 and CDR2: MNHEY and SVGAGI. This CDR3 contains 16 residues. The V and J ends lost 0 bases and 12 bases respectively, with 23 bases between them. DNA of the CDR3: TGTGCCAGCAGTTACTCAGTGGGGACAATCGAATTCGGGACTTTCTTT. As protein: CASSYSVGTIEFGTFF.

Remarks on this clonotype: The CDR3 ends on some other residue instead of the conserved phenylalanine or tryptophan, so this is likely a read error. The chain's CDR3 is CASSSGTSGWNEQFL. Written as DNA, the CDR3 is TGTGCCAGCAGCTCCGGGACTAGCGGCTGGAATGAGCAGTTCCTC. The V and J genes are TRBV7-2 and TRBJ2-1; 11 nucleotides agree with TRBD2. The germline V gene encodes CDR1 SGHTA and CDR2 FQGNSA. CDR3 length: 15 residues. Trimming removed 4 bases from V and 7 bases from J; junction bases left unmatched: 6.

This chain joins TRBV28 and TRBJ1-5; 7 bases are shared with TRBD1. CDR3 length: 16 amino acids. CDR1 and CDR2 from the germline V gene are MDHEN and SYDVKM. CDR3 DNA sequence: TGTGACTGCAGCCTAGCCGTTGCAGGGGGTCATCAGCCCCAGCATTTT. Translating gives CDCSLAVAGGHQPQHF.

For this clonotype: One junction end disagrees with the germline gene, perhaps due to a read error. V and J are TRBV5-6 and TRBJ1-4, with no clear D. The CDR3 length is 16 residues. Germline V gene data show CDR1 as SGHDT and CDR2 as YYEEEE. The CDR3 DNA follows: TGTGTCAGCAGCTTCTTACCGGACGGAGGACCTGGAAAACTGTTTTTT. As protein: CVSSFLPDGGPGKLFF.

A word on this clonotype: Germline and junction disagree at one end, which may indicate a read error. V and J are TRBV11-2 and TRBJ2-3; D is unclear. Germline CDR1 reads SGHAT; CDR2 reads FQNNGV. The CDR3 contains 15 residues. As DNA, the CDR3 is TGTGCCAGCAGTGCCACCGACACGGCCACAGCTACGCAGTATTTT. As protein: CASSATDTATATQYF.

This clonotype was counted a few times. The chain combines TRBV28 with TRBJ2-5; 9 bases are a match to TRBD2. The CDR3 length is 14 residues. V lost 7 bases to trimming and J lost 5 bases; unmatched junction nucleotides: 8. Per germline, CDR1 MDHEN and CDR2 SYDVKM. The CDR3 protein is CASMGGGAGETQYF. In DNA, the CDR3 is TGTGCCAGCATGGGCGGGGGGGCTGGGGAGACCCAGTACTTC. Based on the CDR3 plus reference TRBV28 and TRBJ2-5, the full variable domain is DVKVTQSSRYLVKRTGEKVFLECVQDMDHENMFWYRQDPGLGLRLIYFSYDVKMKEKGDIPEGYSVSREKKERFSLILESASTNQTSMYLCASMGGGAGETQYFGPGTRLLVL.

This clonotype was counted a few times. This may stem from a read error, because a much larger clone lies one nucleotide away. The chain links TRBV4-1 to TRBJ1-2; 10 nucleotides line up with TRBD1. The CDR3 spans 17 residues. Germline CDR1 is MGHRA and CDR2 is YSYEKL. CDR3 residues: CTSSQGPGQGMNYGYTF. As DNA, the CDR3 is TGCACCAGCAGCCAAGGGCCGGGACAGGGGATGAACTATGGCTACACCTTC.

About this clonotype: Germline and junction disagree at one end, which may indicate a read error. The chain recombines TRBV7-9 with TRBJ2-5, with 9 bases lining up with TRBD1. The CDR3 sequence is 15 residues long. Looked up from germline, CDR1 is SEHNR and CDR2 is FQNEAQ (reference sequence). CDR3 amino acids: CASCRIQGAQETQYF. The CDR3 DNA is TGTGCCAGCTGCCGGATACAGGGGGCCCAAGAGACTCAGTACTTC.

The chain is built from TRBV18 and TRBJ2-3; D uncertain. CDR3 length: 11 amino acids. Per germline, CDR1 KGHSH and CDR2 LQKENI. V was cut by 5 bases and J by 2 bases, with 2 bases left in between. The CDR3 sequence: CASSNTDTQYF. In DNA, the CDR3 is TGTGCCAGCTCAAACACAGATACGCAGTATTTT.

Comments on this clonotype: A read error may explain this, as a much larger clone is one base away. The rearrangement uses TRBV12-3 or TRBV12-4 and TRBJ2-3; 12 nucleotides agree with TRBD1. The CDR3 sequence is 15 residues long. Trimming at V came to 6 bases and at J to 4 bases, leaving 5 bases not matched to a gene. CDR3 nucleotide sequence: TGTGCCAGCAGCGGAAGGGACAGGGGGCCAGATACGCAGTATTTT. As protein: CASSGRDRGPDTQYF.

The V and J genes are TRBV11-2 and TRBJ2-3; 8 nucleotides align to TRBD2. The V gene's germline CDR1 is SGHAT and CDR2 FQNNGV. The CDR3 has 16 residues. The V and J ends lost 6 bases and 5 bases, in that order; junction bases with no gene match: 13. The CDR3 bases are TGTGCCAGCAGATATGGGCTAGCGGGCGGCAGAGATACGCAGTATTTT. Protein product: CASRYGLAGGRDTQYF.

This clonotype has a single count. A much larger clone lies one base from this, so it may be a read error. The chain couples TRBV20-1 to TRBJ2-6; no definite D call. Trimming took off 6 bases at V and 4 bases at J, with 13 bases between the two ends. CDR3 length: 14 residues. Germline values: CDR1 DFQATT, CDR2 SNEGSKA (reference sequence). CDR3 loop: CSADLGKGANVLTF. CDR3 DNA: TGCAGTGCAGATCTGGGGAAAGGGGCCAACGTCCTGACTTTC.

The CDR3 DNA reads as TGTGCCAGCAGTCGAGTTACAGAGTATGGTGAAAAACTGTTTTTT. It translates to CASSRVTEYGEKLFF. This chain uses TRBV11-2 with TRBJ1-4; D ambiguous. The V end was cut by 6 bases, the J end by 7 bases, with 18 bases between. The CDR3 is 15 amino acids. CDR1 and CDR2 (germline): SGHAT, FQNNGV.

Worth noting for this clonotype: With a much larger clone just one base away, this may be a read error. The chain joins TRBV29-1 to TRBJ1-1, with D unresolved. The CDR3 length is 16 residues. Germline V gene lookup returns CDR1 SQVTM and CDR2 ANQGSEA. This chain's CDR3 is CSVNVTPEPKNIEAFF. CDR3 in DNA: TGCAGCGTTAATGTGACACCGGAGCCGAAGAACATTGAAGCTTTCTTT.